This is a list of T cell receptor beta chains from one sample in a study of cytotoxic CD8 clonotypes in ibrutinib-treated CLL. Assay: immunoSEQ multiplex PCR; the TCRdb copy retains only in-frame clones and omits some. The sample holds around 76,000 clones, approximately 82% seen once. The material sequenced was PBMCs, taken after 24 months of ibrutinib treatment. Every receptor here comes from a human donor with chronic lymphocytic leukemia. CDR3s include the opening cysteine and the closing phenylalanine or tryptophan. The order of the fields is V gene, J gene, clone size, D gene, CDR3 DNA, CDR3 protein. The D gene is left open where the match is weak. Clone size is shown for a subset of rows, as once, few, many or a class of expanded clone.

v_call: TRBV28; j_call: TRBJ2-7; clone_size: .; d_call: .; cdr3_nt: TGTGCCAGCAGTTTTGAGGGGCAATGGGCCTACGAGCAGTACTTC; cdr3_aa: CASSFEGQWAYEQYF
v_call: TRBV2; j_call: TRBJ2-1; clone_size: .; d_call: .; cdr3_nt: TGTGCCACCTCCTTGGGACTGGACAATGAGCAGTTCTTC; cdr3_aa: CATSLGLDNEQFF
v_call: TRBV6-5; j_call: TRBJ2-7; clone_size: .; d_call: .; cdr3_nt: TGTGCCAGCAGTCCACGACGGGGGTACGAGCAGTACTTC; cdr3_aa: CASSPRRGYEQYF
v_call: TRBV11-2; j_call: TRBJ1-2; clone_size: .; d_call: TRBD1; cdr3_nt: TGTGCCAGCACCCGAACCGGACGACCGACAGGGAGGGGTTATGGCTACACCTTC; cdr3_aa: CASTRTGRPTGRGYGYTF
v_call: TRBV5-4; j_call: TRBJ2-5; clone_size: .; d_call: TRBD1; cdr3_nt: TGTGCCAGCAGCGCCCGGGACAGGGAAGCGGAGACCCAGTACTTC; cdr3_aa: CASSARDREAETQYF
v_call: TRBV6-6; j_call: TRBJ2-3; clone_size: .; d_call: .; cdr3_nt: TGTGCCAGCAGCCCTACTAGGGTAGGAGCAGATACGCAGTATTTT; cdr3_aa: CASSPTRVGADTQYF
v_call: TRBV19; j_call: TRBJ2-7; clone_size: .; d_call: TRBD1; cdr3_nt: TGTGCCAGTAGTACTGGGCAGACAGGGGGCTCCTACGAGCAGTACTTC; cdr3_aa: CASSTGQTGGSYEQYF
v_call: TRBV11-2; j_call: TRBJ2-7; clone_size: .; d_call: .; cdr3_nt: TGTGCCAGCAGCATCGGGTCTAGGGTGTCTTACGAGCAGTACTTC; cdr3_aa: CASSIGSRVSYEQYF
v_call: TRBV4-3; j_call: TRBJ2-5; clone_size: .; d_call: .; cdr3_nt: TGCGCCAGCAGCCCCCGGCGGTCAGAGACCCAGTACTTC; cdr3_aa: CASSPRRSETQYF
v_call: TRBV4-1; j_call: TRBJ2-4; clone_size: .; d_call: .; cdr3_nt: TGCGCCAGCAGCCAAGACGGGAGAGTAGGTGTAAACATTCAGTACTTC; cdr3_aa: CASSQDGRVGVNIQYF
v_call: TRBV7-6; j_call: TRBJ2-7; clone_size: .; d_call: .; cdr3_nt: TGTGCCAGCAGCTTAGAGAAGAAAACCTACGAGCAGTACTTC; cdr3_aa: CASSLEKKTYEQYF
v_call: TRBV5-6; j_call: TRBJ2-6; clone_size: .; d_call: TRBD1; cdr3_nt: TGTGCCAGCAGCCTGGGGACAGGGGTCGATGGGGCCAACGTCCTGACTTTC; cdr3_aa: CASSLGTGVDGANVLTF
v_call: TRBV27; j_call: TRBJ1-4; clone_size: .; d_call: .; cdr3_nt: TGTGCCAGCAGTCGTTACAGAGATGCAACTAATGAAAAACTGTTTTTT; cdr3_aa: CASSRYRDATNEKLFF
v_call: TRBV5-4; j_call: TRBJ2-1; clone_size: .; d_call: .; cdr3_nt: TGTGCCAGCAGCTCGTGGAGGGCTTTAGCGGACTACAATGAGCAGTTCTTC; cdr3_aa: CASSSWRALADYNEQFF
v_call: TRBV7-7; j_call: TRBJ2-1; clone_size: .; d_call: .; cdr3_nt: TGTGCTAGCAGCTTAAAGTGGGAACCCACCTACAATGAGCAGTTCTTC; cdr3_aa: CASSLKWEPTYNEQFF
v_call: TRBV5-6; j_call: TRBJ1-1; clone_size: .; d_call: TRBD1; cdr3_nt: TGTGCCAGCAGTACAGGACAGGGGATAGAAGCTTTCTTT; cdr3_aa: CASSTGQGIEAFF
v_call: TRBV27; j_call: TRBJ1-1; clone_size: few; d_call: .; cdr3_nt: TGTGCCAGCAGTTTATATGCCACTGAAGCTTTCTTT; cdr3_aa: CASSLYATEAFF
v_call: TRBV10-3; j_call: TRBJ1-5; clone_size: .; d_call: .; cdr3_nt: TGTGCCATCAGTGAGTCGGGGTTGGGGGGCAGCAATCAGCCCCAGCATTTT; cdr3_aa: CAISESGLGGSNQPQHF
v_call: TRBV9; j_call: TRBJ2-5; clone_size: .; d_call: TRBD2; cdr3_nt: TGTGCCAGCAGCGTAGGGGCGGGAGGTGAGACCCAGTACTTC; cdr3_aa: CASSVGAGGETQYF
v_call: TRBV25-1; j_call: TRBJ2-3; clone_size: .; d_call: .; cdr3_nt: TGTGCCAGCAGTAGCCAGTTGAGCACAGATACGCAGTATTTT; cdr3_aa: CASSSQLSTDTQYF
v_call: TRBV9; j_call: TRBJ2-6; clone_size: .; d_call: .; cdr3_nt: TGTGCCAGCAGCGTAGCTGGGGCCAACGTCCTGACTTTC; cdr3_aa: CASSVAGANVLTF
v_call: TRBV6-5; j_call: TRBJ2-1; clone_size: .; d_call: .; cdr3_nt: TGTGCCAGCAGTTACAGTACTAGTACTGCTGGCCAGTTCTTC; cdr3_aa: CASSYSTSTAGQFF
v_call: TRBV5-6; j_call: TRBJ2-1; clone_size: .; d_call: TRBD2; cdr3_nt: TGTGCCAGCAGCCCACTAGCGGGAGTCGATGAGCAGTTCTTC; cdr3_aa: CASSPLAGVDEQFF
v_call: TRBV6-5; j_call: TRBJ2-1; clone_size: .; d_call: TRBD2; cdr3_nt: TGTGCCAGCAGTCTCAGACTAGCGGGGTTCGATGAGCAGTTCTTC; cdr3_aa: CASSLRLAGFDEQFF
v_call: TRBV2; j_call: TRBJ2-7; clone_size: .; d_call: TRBD2; cdr3_nt: TGTGCCAGCAGCATAACTAGCGGCTACGAGCAGTACTTC; cdr3_aa: CASSITSGYEQYF
v_call: TRBV18; j_call: TRBJ1-5; clone_size: .; d_call: .; cdr3_nt: TGTGCCAGCTCACCCGACAGTCCCCATAGCAATCAGCCCCAGCATTTT; cdr3_aa: CASSPDSPHSNQPQHF
v_call: TRBV28; j_call: TRBJ2-2; clone_size: .; d_call: TRBD1; cdr3_nt: TGTGCCAGCAGTTGGGCGGGGACAGGGGTCGCCGGGGAGCTGTTTTTT; cdr3_aa: CASSWAGTGVAGELFF
v_call: TRBV6-6; j_call: TRBJ2-1; clone_size: few; d_call: .; cdr3_nt: TGTGCCAGCATACCCTTTCAGGGGTCCAACAATGAGCAGTTCTTC; cdr3_aa: CASIPFQGSNNEQFF
v_call: TRBV11-2; j_call: TRBJ2-6; clone_size: .; d_call: .; cdr3_nt: TGTGCCAGCAGCGCCCACAGGGTTGGGGCCAACGTCCTGACTTTC; cdr3_aa: CASSAHRVGANVLTF
v_call: TRBV7-8; j_call: TRBJ2-7; clone_size: .; d_call: .; cdr3_nt: TGTGCCAGCAGCCTGAAGTCCGGGACCGAAAGCTCCTACGAGCAGTACTTC; cdr3_aa: CASSLKSGTESSYEQYF
v_call: TRBV6-5; j_call: TRBJ1-1; clone_size: .; d_call: .; cdr3_nt: TGTGCCAGCAGTAATCTGGGAAGGAACACTGAAGCTTTCTTT; cdr3_aa: CASSNLGRNTEAFF
v_call: TRBV20-1; j_call: TRBJ2-2; clone_size: .; d_call: .; cdr3_nt: TGCAGTGGGTCAGGATCCGGGGAGCTGTTTTTT; cdr3_aa: CSGSGSGELFF
v_call: TRBV4-3; j_call: TRBJ2-5; clone_size: once; d_call: .; cdr3_nt: TGCGCCAGCAGCCAAGATGCGACGCCCCAAGAGACCCAGTACTTC; cdr3_aa: CASSQDATPQETQYF
v_call: TRBV9; j_call: TRBJ1-2; clone_size: .; d_call: .; cdr3_nt: TGTGCCAGCAGCGTAGAGGGGGGAGCCAACTATGGCTACACCTTC; cdr3_aa: CASSVEGGANYGYTF
v_call: TRBV11-2; j_call: TRBJ2-7; clone_size: .; d_call: TRBD2; cdr3_nt: TGTGCCAGCAGCTTATGGCTAGCGGGAGCCGAGCAGTACTTC; cdr3_aa: CASSLWLAGAEQYF